A selection of T cell receptor beta chains follows, all from one sample in a study of blood T cells in healthy people across ages. MiXCR, applied by TCRdb to the 5' RACE reads, yields one record per CDR3 protein. The sample lists about 780,000 distinct CDR3 sequences; about 26% were seen once. These data also formed part of another study, on T cells of mothers and their children.

Sequencing was carried out using blood. The receptors originated from a boy between 10 and 17 years old in good health. The CDR3 runs from the conserved cysteine through the conserved F or W. Each record gives: D gene, V gene, J gene, clone size, CDR3 DNA, CDR3 protein. The D gene is left open where the match is weak. Rows give clone size only sometimes, using once, few, many, or a class for an expanded clone.

TRBD1	TRBV14	TRBJ2-5	few	TGTGCCAGCAGCCAAGGGGGGACAGGGCGACAGCAGTACTTC	CASSQGGTGRQQYF
.	TRBV7-9	TRBJ2-1	.	TGTGCCAGCAGCTTAGAAGTCCTCGTAGGTGAGCAGTTCTTC	CASSLEVLVGEQFF
.	TRBV2	TRBJ1-2	.	TGTGCCAGCATCAACAGGCCCAACTATGGCTACACCTTC	CASINRPNYGYTF
TRBD1	TRBV7-3	TRBJ1-1	.	TGTGCCAGCAGCCCGGGACAGGGAATCGCTGAAGCTTTCTTT	CASSPGQGIAEAFF
.	TRBV11-2	TRBJ2-5	few	TGTGCCAGCAGCTCGCTAGGGGGGCCGAAGACCCAGTACTTC	CASSSLGGPKTQYF
.	TRBV2	TRBJ1-5	.	TGTGCCAGCAGTGCGGAAGGGCGGTGGGATCAGCCCCAGCATTTT	CASSAEGRWDQPQHF
.	TRBV27	TRBJ1-5	few	TGTGCCAGCAGGAGGACAGAGGATCGGGCGCCCCAGCATTTT	CASRRTEDRAPQHF
TRBD2	TRBV20-1	TRBJ2-1	few	TGCAGTGCTAGAGAGGATAGCGGGGGGACCTACAATGAGCAGTTCTTC	CSAREDSGGTYNEQFF
TRBD1	TRBV27	TRBJ2-7	few	TGTGCCAGCAGTCCCCTCCCACAGGGGTTCAACGAGCAGTACTTC	CASSPLPQGFNEQYF
.	TRBV9	TRBJ2-7	.	TGTGCCAGCAGCAACAGGGAAAGCTACGAGCAGTACTTC	CASSNRESYEQYF
.	TRBV2	TRBJ2-5	few	TGTGCCAGCAGCCCCGTGCCCAGGGGGACCCAGTACTTC	CASSPVPRGTQYF
.	TRBV6-7	TRBJ1-1	.	TGTGCCAGCAGTCTGGGCGGGAGGGACACTGAAGCTTTCTTT	CASSLGGRDTEAFF
.	TRBV21-1	TRBJ2-4	.	TGTGCCAGCAGCAAAGCCCCGGTGGACAGGGGTAGGAACATTCAGTACTTC	CASSKAPVDRGRNIQYF
.	TRBV6-6	TRBJ2-3	.	TGTGCCAGCATCGTCGGGGAGGTCGGAACAGCGACGCAGTATTTT	CASIVGEVGTATQYF
.	TRBV28	TRBJ1-2	.	TGTGCCAGCGTCCTCGCTGGAGGGAGCTACACCTTC	CASVLAGGSYTF
.	TRBV20-1	TRBJ1-2	.	TGCAGTGCTAGAGATCGTCCGGGACAAACCCTCTATGGCTACACCTTC	CSARDRPGQTLYGYTF
.	TRBV4-1	TRBJ2-7	.	TGCGCCAGCAGCCAGACCCCCTTGGGATACGAGCAGTACTTC	CASSQTPLGYEQYF
.	TRBV12-3/TRBV12-4	TRBJ2-2	few	TGTGCCAGCAGTTTTGGGTGGGCAGGAGTCACCGGGGAGCTGTTTTTT	CASSFGWAGVTGELFF
.	TRBV3-1	TRBJ1-1	few	TGTGCCAGCAGCAACCTTAACATGAACACTGAAGCTTTCTTT	CASSNLNMNTEAFF
TRBD2	TRBV5-1	TRBJ2-5	few	TGCGCCAGCAGACCCGGGACTAGTGGGGAGACCCAGTACTTC	CASRPGTSGETQYF
TRBD2	TRBV14	TRBJ2-7	few	TGTGCCAGCAGCCAAGACAGCGGGGGCGGTTACGAGCAGTACTTC	CASSQDSGGGYEQYF
TRBD1	TRBV6-8	TRBJ1-3	few	TGTGCCAGCAGGGCTTGGACTGCGGACAGGAGCTCTGGAAACACCATATATTTT	CASRAWTADRSSGNTIYF
.	TRBV7-9	TRBJ1-1	few	TGTGCCAGCAGCTCGGGGATAGGCGACACTGAAGCTTTCTTT	CASSSGIGDTEAFF
TRBD1	TRBV3-1	TRBJ2-4	.	TGTGCCAGCAGCCAAGATAGGGACAGGTCGAACATTCAGTACTTC	CASSQDRDRSNIQYF
TRBD1	TRBV20-1	TRBJ2-1	once	TGCAGTGCTAGGGAACAGGGGGAGCAGTTCTTC	CSAREQGEQFF
.	TRBV5-1	TRBJ2-5	few	TGCGCCAGCGGTCGCCCGTACCAAGAGACCCAGTACTTC	CASGRPYQETQYF
.	TRBV10-3	TRBJ1-4	few	TGTGCCATCAGTGGAGCTCCTAATGAAAAACTGTTTTTT	CAISGAPNEKLFF
.	TRBV3-1	TRBJ1-2	.	TGTGCCAGCAGCCAAGGGGCCACGGCTGGCTACACCTTC	CASSQGATAGYTF
.	TRBV10-1	TRBJ2-2	few	TGCGCCAGCAGTGAGTCACCGACCGCTTTGGACGGGGAGCTGTTTTTT	CASSESPTALDGELFF
.	TRBV15	TRBJ2-5	few	TGTGCCACCAGCAGCCCAGGGCCTGGGGAGACCCAGTACTTC	CATSSPGPGETQYF
.	TRBV4-1	TRBJ2-7	.	TGCGCCAGCAGCCAAGTGGCCGCCGGACAAGCCTACGAGCAGTACTTC	CASSQVAAGQAYEQYF
TRBD2	TRBV10-3	TRBJ2-1	few	TGTGCCACTACGGGACTAGCGGGGGGACTTTACAATGAGCAGTTCTTC	CATTGLAGGLYNEQFF
.	TRBV12-3/TRBV12-4	TRBJ2-1	few	TGTGCCGGGGGAGTCTCCTACAATGAGCAGTTCTTC	CAGGVSYNEQFF
.	TRBV15	TRBJ1-1	few	TGTGCCACTAGCAGAGGGTTGAGGGGACACAAGAACACTGAAGCTTTCTTT	CATSRGLRGHKNTEAFF
TRBD1	TRBV7-9	TRBJ2-2	few	TGTGCCAGCAGCCACCGACAGGGTTCCGGGGAGCTGTTTTTT	CASSHRQGSGELFF
TRBD2	TRBV12-3/TRBV12-4	TRBJ2-1	.	TGTGCCAGCAGCAGCGGGGGGCCTCGGAATGAGCAGTTCTTC	CASSSGGPRNEQFF
.	TRBV29-1	TRBJ2-7	few	TGCAGCGTTGGACCCTTTTCCTACGAGCAGTACTTC	CSVGPFSYEQYF
.	TRBV6-5	TRBJ1-5	.	TGTGCCAGCAGTTCGAGGGTGGGGATAAGCAATCAGCCCCAGCATTTT	CASSSRVGISNQPQHF
.	TRBV29-1	TRBJ2-4	few	TGCAGCGTTTCAGGGAGAGCCAAAAACATTCAGTACTTC	CSVSGRAKNIQYF
.	TRBV29-1	TRBJ2-1	.	TGCAGCGCCCAACACGGGCTCATCGATGAGCAGTTCTTC	CSAQHGLIDEQFF
TRBD1	TRBV12-3/TRBV12-4	TRBJ2-7	.	TGTGCCAGCACTCACGGGACAGGGGGCTACGAGCAGTACTTC	CASTHGTGGYEQYF
.	TRBV20-1	TRBJ2-1	once	TGCAGTGCTAGGCAACAGGGACGTCTTAATGAGCAGTTCTTC	CSARQQGRLNEQFF
TRBD2	TRBV11-2	TRBJ2-5	.	TGTGCCAGCAGCTTCCTGGCGGGGGGGCGAGAGACCCAGTACTTC	CASSFLAGGRETQYF
.	TRBV18	TRBJ2-5	.	TGTGCCAGCTCACGATCGGGTACAGAAGAGACCCAGTACTTC	CASSRSGTEETQYF
.	TRBV20-1	TRBJ2-7	.	TGCAGTGCTAGAGGCCCTCATTTTACGCACGAGCAGTACTTC	CSARGPHFTHEQYF
TRBD2	TRBV29-1	TRBJ2-1	once	TGCAGCGTTGAAGATCGCGGGGGGTTCTACAATGAGCAGTTCTTC	CSVEDRGGFYNEQFF
TRBD1	TRBV5-1	TRBJ2-3	few	TGCGCCAGCAGCTTGGGACCGGACAGGGGCACAGATACGCAGTATTTT	CASSLGPDRGTDTQYF
.	TRBV10-3	TRBJ2-5	.	TGTGCCATCAGTGAGTCGATACAAGAGACCCAGTACTTC	CAISESIQETQYF
TRBD2	TRBV27	TRBJ2-1	few	TGTGCCAGCAGGGCCGGGACTAAATCTTACTCCTACAATGAGCAGTTCTTC	CASRAGTKSYSYNEQFF
.	TRBV9	TRBJ2-7	.	TGTGCCAGCAGCGTGTGGATTGGACAAGAGCAGTACTTC	CASSVWIGQEQYF
.	TRBV20-1	TRBJ2-5	.	TGCAGTGCTAGTCTATGGGGCACGGAGACCCAGTACTTC	CSASLWGTETQYF
.	TRBV4-1	TRBJ1-6	once	TGCGCCAGCAGCCAAGGTCCTAAAAACCTCCACTTT	CASSQGPKNLHF
.	TRBV20-1	TRBJ2-2	few	TGCAGTGCTAGAGGTGTTCGGCAGGGAAACACCGGGGAGCTGTTTTTT	CSARGVRQGNTGELFF
.	TRBV7-7	TRBJ2-3	.	TGTGCCAGCAGTTTAGGGGGATCACCTTTCACAGATACGCAGTATTTT	CASSLGGSPFTDTQYF
.	TRBV28	TRBJ2-1	.	TGTGCCAGCAGTTTAAGTGGGGGTCAAGCGGGTTACAATGAGCAGTTCTTC	CASSLSGGQAGYNEQFF
TRBD2	TRBV9	TRBJ2-3	.	TGTGCCAGCAGCGCCCCACCCTGGCGGGGGGAGGCAGATACGCAGTATTTT	CASSAPPWRGEADTQYF